This T cell receptor (beta chain) was recorded in a study of response to subunit inactivated influenza vaccine (dated by TCRdb to 2016 to 2018). A note on the overall study: To follow how T cells responded to a trivalent subunit inactivated influenza vaccine, the researchers relied on deep quantitative profiling of the T cell receptor repertoire.

Paper-wide results and their limitations: The authors suggested that each seasonal influenza vaccination may recruit only a limited number of new T cells.

CDR1 and CDR2 are drawn from the germline V gene (reference sequence): DFQATT, SNEGSKA. The CDR3 spans 12 residues, from the cysteine through the phenylalanine. The DNA shown is the 36-base CDR3, in frame from base 1. V sheds 5 bases and J sheds 1 base, leaving 7 bases between their ends. The method was RT-PCR. Sequencer: Illumina HiSeq 2500. TCRdb redid the processing of the public reads, applying fastp at Q25 and MiXCR, and retained in-frame beta chains. Rows with one shared CDR3 protein collapse into an entry with the most common genes and DNA. This sample has about 570,000 distinct CDR3 sequences in its table, and about 11% of those were observed once. Approximately 9.9% of the sample comes from the top ten. This clonotype turned up a few times. Its antigen is not yet known. Base qualities are not recorded, but no much larger clone differs from it by a single base. The same sample was also used in a study of T cells expressing NK-cell markers. The second publication reports: 5'RACE template switching, by which a universal primer site and unique molecular identifiers were added, was used to make TCR beta cDNA libraries. In sorted CD3+CD56+NKG2C+, CD3+CD56+NKG2C- and CD3+CD56-NKG2C+ T-cell subsets from about 8 donors, TCR beta-chain repertoires were profiled. Of the eight sequenced donors, seven were found to be HCMV-seropositive and one was found to be HCMV-seronegative. In several experiments an anti-gammadeltaTCR antibody was added to restrict sorting to alphabetaTCR-expressing T cells. For roughly 6 donors, the dominant CD3+CD56+NKG2C+ clonotypes were among the top 10 CD8+ clonotypes and accounted for roughly 1.0-8% of CD8+ T cells. Those dominant clonotypes were again the most abundant among CD3+CD56-NKG2C+ cells in a handful of donors, at about 28.3-60.1%. Whether the expanded NKG2C-expressing T cell clones were specific for HCMV antigens remained unclear. All eight donors whose samples were sequenced were randomly selected healthy volunteers, three of them men and five women. A commercial ELISA kit detecting HCMV-specific IgG in serum was used to determine HCMV serostatus. Ficoll density gradient centrifugation was used to isolate peripheral blood mononuclear cells from blood. For five to seven donors, unsorted PBMC were also used to sequence bulk peripheral blood T-cell repertoires. Synthesis of cDNA was primed from the TCR beta constant segment and was followed by two consecutive PCR amplification steps. The libraries were sequenced on Illumina HiSeq 2000/2500, MiSeq or NextSeq, producing 2 x 150 bp reads. MIGEC was used to demultiplex reads and group the reads by UMI, and MiTCR was used to assemble and quantify clonotypes. To exclude erroneous sequences, any TCR cDNA sequence not supported by at least two reads was discarded. The tcR package was used for downstream repertoire analysis, and clonotypes were matched across fractions by CDR3 nucleotide sequence plus V segment. VDJmatch was used to annotate antigen specificity against VDJdb, with one amino acid substitution allowed in CDR3.

This clonotype originated in a man between 45 and 60 years old who received an inactivated influenza vaccine. Donor details come from another sample of the same person, matched by shared clones. The rearranged chain carries TRBV20-1 and TRBJ2-3, with a weak D call of TRBD2 (5 bases match). The material sequenced was PBMCs from blood, taken on the day of vaccination. The encoded CDR3 is CSAEEGTDTQYF. The sequenced DNA: TGCAGTGCTGAGGAGGGCACAGATACGCAGTATTTT.